This entry features one T cell receptor beta chain sequence. Its antigen is undetermined. Some clones are missing from TCRdb's copy, which holds only in-frame ones; the method was immunoSEQ multiplex PCR. This sample has about 50,000 clones; about 94% occur once, and the top ten carry about 3.4%. Germline V gives CDR1 SNHLY, CDR2 FYNNEI. CDR3 length equals 16 residues. V lost 5 bases to trimming and J lost 9 bases, with 23 bases between them. The data were obtained in a study of T cell therapy after organ transplantation. Study-wide results and caveats: In nonresponders, reduced coverage from low CD8+ yield may limit detected expansions.

The TCR comes from a human patient who had received a solid organ transplant and had CMV disease. The specimen was CD8+ T cells from blood, collected before autologous CMV-specific T cell therapy. The gene calls are TRBV2 and TRBJ2-1; possible D gene TRBD2, 6 bases. Here the CDR3 reads CASSLSLGGFSGEQFF. The CDR3 DNA follows: TGTGCCAGCAGTCTCTCATTAGGAGGGTTTTCAGGTGAGCAGTTCTTC. The full variable domain, rest sourced from reference TRBV2 and TRBJ2-1, is EPEVTQTPSHQVTQMGQEVILRCVPISNHLYFYWYRQILGQKVEFLVSFYNNEISEKSEIFDDQFSVERPDGSNFTLKIRSTKLEDSAMYFCASSLSLGGFSGEQFFGPGTRLTVL.